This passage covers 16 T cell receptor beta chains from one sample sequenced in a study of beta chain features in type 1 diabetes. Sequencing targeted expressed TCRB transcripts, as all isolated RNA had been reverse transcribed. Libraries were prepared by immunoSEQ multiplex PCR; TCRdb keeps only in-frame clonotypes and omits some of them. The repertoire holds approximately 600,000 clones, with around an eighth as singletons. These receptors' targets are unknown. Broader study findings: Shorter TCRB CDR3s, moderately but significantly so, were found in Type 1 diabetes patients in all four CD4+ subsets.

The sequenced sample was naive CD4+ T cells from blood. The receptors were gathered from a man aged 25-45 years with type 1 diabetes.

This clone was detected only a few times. DNA of the CDR3: TGCGCCAGCAGCCTTTTTTACACAGATACGCAGTATTTT. Encoded protein: CASSLFYTDTQYF. V gene TRBV4-3 combines with J gene TRBJ2-3; D gene uncertain. The CDR3 runs to 13 residues. Germline-derived CDR1 and CDR2 are LGHNA and YSLEER. Between the trimmed V and J ends, which lost 4 bases and 2 bases, there was a span of 7 bases.

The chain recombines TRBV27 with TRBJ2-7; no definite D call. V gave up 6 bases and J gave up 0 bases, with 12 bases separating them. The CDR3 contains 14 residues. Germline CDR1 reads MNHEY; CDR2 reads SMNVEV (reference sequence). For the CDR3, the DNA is TGTGCCAGCAGACTTGACGGAAGCTCCTACGAGCAGTACTTC. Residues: CASRLDGSSYEQYF.

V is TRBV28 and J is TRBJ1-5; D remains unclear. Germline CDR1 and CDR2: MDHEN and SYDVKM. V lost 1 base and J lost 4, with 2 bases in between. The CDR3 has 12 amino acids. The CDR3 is CASSLLNQPQHF. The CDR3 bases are TGTGCCAGCAGTTTATTAAATCAGCCCCAGCATTTT.

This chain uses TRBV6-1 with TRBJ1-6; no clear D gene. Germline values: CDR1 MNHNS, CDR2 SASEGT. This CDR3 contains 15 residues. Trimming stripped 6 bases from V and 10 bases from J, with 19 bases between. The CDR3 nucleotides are TGTGCCAGCAGCGAGACCGACTTCTCACCATCACCCCTCCACTTT. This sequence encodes CASSETDFSPSPLHF.

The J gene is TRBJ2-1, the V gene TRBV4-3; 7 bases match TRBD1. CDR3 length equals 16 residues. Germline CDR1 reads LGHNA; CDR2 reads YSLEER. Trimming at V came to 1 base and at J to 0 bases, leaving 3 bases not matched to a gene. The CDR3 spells CASSQGGQSSYNEQFF. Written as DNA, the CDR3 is TGCGCCAGCAGCCAAGGGGGACAGAGCTCCTACAATGAGCAGTTCTTC.

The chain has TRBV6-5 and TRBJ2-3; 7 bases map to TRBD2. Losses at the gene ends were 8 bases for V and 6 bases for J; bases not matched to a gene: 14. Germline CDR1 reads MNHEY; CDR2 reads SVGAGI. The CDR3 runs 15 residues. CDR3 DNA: TGTGCCAGCCTCAGGAGCGGGGCCGCCGGGGATACGCAGTATTTT. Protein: CASLRSGAAGDTQYF.

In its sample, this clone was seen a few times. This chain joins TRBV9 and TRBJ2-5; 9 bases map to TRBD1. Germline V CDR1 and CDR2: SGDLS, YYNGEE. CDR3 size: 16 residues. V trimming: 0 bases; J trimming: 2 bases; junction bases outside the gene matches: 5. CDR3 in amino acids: CASSVAPGQGQETQYF. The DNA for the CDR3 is TGTGCCAGCAGCGTAGCCCCTGGACAGGGGCAAGAGACCCAGTACTTC.

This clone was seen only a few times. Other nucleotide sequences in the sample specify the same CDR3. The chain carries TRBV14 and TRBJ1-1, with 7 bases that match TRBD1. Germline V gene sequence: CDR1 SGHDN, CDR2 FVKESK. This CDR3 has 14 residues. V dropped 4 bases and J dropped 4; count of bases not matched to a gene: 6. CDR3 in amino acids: CASSPRQGLTEAFF. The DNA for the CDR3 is TGTGCCAGCAGCCCCCGACAGGGCCTCACTGAAGCTTTCTTT.

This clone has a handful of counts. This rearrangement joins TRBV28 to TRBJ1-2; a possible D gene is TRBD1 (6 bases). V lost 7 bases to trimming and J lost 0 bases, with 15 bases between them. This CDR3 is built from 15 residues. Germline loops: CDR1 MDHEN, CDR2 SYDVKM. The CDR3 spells CASTSLGGSNYGYTF. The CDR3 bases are TGTGCCAGCACCTCGTTGGGGGGCTCTAACTATGGCTACACCTTC.

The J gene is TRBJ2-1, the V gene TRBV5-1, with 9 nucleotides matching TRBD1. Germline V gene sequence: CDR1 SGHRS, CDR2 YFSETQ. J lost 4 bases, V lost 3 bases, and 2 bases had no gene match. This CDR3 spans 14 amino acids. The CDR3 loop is CASSSGTGYNEQFF. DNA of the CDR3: TGCGCCAGCAGCTCCGGGACAGGGTACAATGAGCAGTTCTTC. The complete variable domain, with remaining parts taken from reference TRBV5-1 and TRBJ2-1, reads KAGVTQTPRYLIKTRGQQVTLSCSPISGHRSVSWYQQTPGQGLQFLFEYFSETQRNKGNFPGRFSGRQFSNSRSEMNVSTLELGDSALYLCASSSGTGYNEQFFGPGTRLTVL.

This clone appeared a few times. The chain's CDR3 is CASRLQGENIQYF. Here the CDR3 DNA reads TGTGCCAGCAGACTACAGGGGGAAAACATTCAGTACTTC. V usage is TRBV28 and J usage is TRBJ2-4; 8 nucleotides agree with TRBD1. The CDR3 extends over 13 amino acids. V lost 6 bases to trimming and J lost 5 bases; unmatched junction nucleotides: 3. From germline, CDR1 is MDHEN and CDR2 SYDVKM.

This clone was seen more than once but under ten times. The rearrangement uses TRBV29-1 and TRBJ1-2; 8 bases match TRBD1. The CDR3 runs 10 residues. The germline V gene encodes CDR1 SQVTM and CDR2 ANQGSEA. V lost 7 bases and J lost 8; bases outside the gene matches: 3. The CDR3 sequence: CSAGGDGYTF. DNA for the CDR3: TGCAGCGCAGGGGGCGACGGCTACACCTTC.

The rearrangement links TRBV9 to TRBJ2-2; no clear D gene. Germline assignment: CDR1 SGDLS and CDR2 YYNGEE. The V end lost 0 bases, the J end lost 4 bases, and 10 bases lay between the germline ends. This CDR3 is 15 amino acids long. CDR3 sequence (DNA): TGTGCCAGCAGCGTAGGTCGCTTACCCACCGGGGAGCTGTTTTTT. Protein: CASSVGRLPTGELFF.

CDR3 DNA: TGCGCCAGCAGCCAAGATAGTGGGGGGCTCTACAATGAGCAGTTCTTC. Its protein product is CASSQDSGGLYNEQFF. V and J are TRBV4-3 and TRBJ2-1, with D possibly being TRBD1 or TRBD2 (6 bases each). The length of the CDR3 is 16 residues. V was cut by 0 bases and J by 3 bases, with 12 bases left in between. The germline V gene encodes CDR1 LGHNA and CDR2 YSLEER.

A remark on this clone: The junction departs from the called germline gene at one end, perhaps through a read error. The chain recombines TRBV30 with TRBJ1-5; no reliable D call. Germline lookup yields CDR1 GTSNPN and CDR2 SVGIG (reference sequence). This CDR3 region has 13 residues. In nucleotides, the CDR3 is TGTGCCTGGTGTGTACGGCAATATCAGCCCCAGCATTTT. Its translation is CAWCVRQYQPQHF.

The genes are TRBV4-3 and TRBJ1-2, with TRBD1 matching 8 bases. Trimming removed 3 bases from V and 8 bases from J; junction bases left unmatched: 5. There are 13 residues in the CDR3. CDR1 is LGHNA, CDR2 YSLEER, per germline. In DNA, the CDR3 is TGCGCCAGCAGCCAGGATGACAGGGGAGGCTACACCTTC. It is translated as CASSQDDRGGYTF.